The clone carrying this T cell receptor (beta chain) occurred once. In the original processing: Estimates of nucleated cell counts were drawn from the amplification of reference gene primers. Assay: immunoSEQ multiplex PCR; the TCRdb copy retains only in-frame clones and omits some. The V and J calls and clone size are taken from that table; D and trimming were inferred from the DNA. The table lists 250,000 to 350,000 clones, 88% of them singletons, with 3.5% to 4% in the top ten. The data belong to a study of blood T cell repertoires in COVID-19. Study summary: COVID-19 samples, acute and convalescent, were from the United States, Italy and Spain. Sources were T cells, B-cell-depleted T cells, or PBMCs; the material itself was cDNA or gDNA.

The sequenced sample was peripheral blood. The source is a woman aged 50 to 60 with active or convalescent COVID-19.

CDR3 protein: CASSLLSSGHNEQFF. CDR3 sequence (DNA): TGTGCCAGCAGCTTGCTGTCTAGCGGCCACAATGAGCAGTTCTTC. V usage is TRBV7-6 and J usage is TRBJ2-1; TRBD2 aligns across 7 bases. Looked up from germline, CDR1 is SGHVS and CDR2 is FNYEAQ. J was trimmed by 5 bases and V by 3 bases; bases with no gene match: 7. The CDR3 is 15 amino acids.